The clone carrying this T cell receptor beta chain was seen many times. The antigen remains unidentified. The data derive from a study of T cells in Graves' hyperthyroidism and ophthalmopathy. Study-wide results and limits: Appearing also in blood were most of the thyroid clonotypes expanded above 0.001.

Inclusion characteristics of ophthalmopathy patients comprised a Clinical Activity Score of at least 3, a NOSPECS grade of at least 4, and duration under 3 months. Pregnant or lactating patients were excluded, as were those with uncontrolled infection or other autoimmune disease. Diagnoses used clinical symptoms, serum thyroxine and TRAb, thyroid ultrasound and orbital computed tomography. The CDR3 runs to 14 residues. The germline V gene encodes CDR1 SNHLY and CDR2 FYNNEI. V was trimmed by 3 bases and J by 2 bases, leaving 11 bases between them. TCR beta CDR3 region amplification was performed from RNA transcripts. Researchers ran a first-round RT-PCR on the TCR CDR3 using the HTBI primer set. A single record per CDR3 protein comes from TCRdb applying MiXCR to the multiplex PCR reads. Among about 400,000 distinct CDR3 sequences listed, more than 13% were seen once.

The material sequenced was blood. The rearrangement joins TRBV2 to TRBJ2-7, with TRBD1 as a possible D gene (6 bases). The TCR originated in a man between 45 and 60 years old with Graves' ophthalmopathy. CDR3 coding DNA: TGTGCCAGCAGTGAGGACAGACCTCCCTACGAGCAGTACTTC. Its translation is CASSEDRPPYEQYF.